This is a list of T cell receptor beta chains from one sample in a study of identical twins' blood T cells. TCRdb passed the 5' RACE reads through MiXCR, listing each CDR3 protein once. The sample records 350,000 to 400,000 distinct CDR3 sequences, more than 25% being singletons. The sequencing sample was made of PBMCs. Receptor source: a woman between 18 and 55 years old in good health. Both conserved end residues are trimmed from each CDR3.

v_gene: TRBV7-3; CDR3aa: ASSPAPPYNEQF
v_gene: TRBV9; CDR3aa: ASSVEGNNAYEQY
v_gene: TRBV20-1; CDR3aa: SILRGGSTDTQY
v_gene: TRBV18; CDR3aa: ASSRSTGSGEQY
v_gene: TRBV18; CDR3aa: ASSPGERNQPQH
v_gene: TRBV6-5; CDR3aa: ASSYFPGVQETQY
v_gene: TRBV4-3; CDR3aa: ASSIRTLNTGELF
v_gene: TRBV6-6; CDR3aa: ASRPRTGGNQPQH
v_gene: TRBV7-9; CDR3aa: ASSLGRLAGGPDTQY
v_gene: TRBV24-1; CDR3aa: ATRAGSPISNQPQH
v_gene: TRBV19; CDR3aa: ASTLRADNQPQH
v_gene: TRBV29-1; CDR3aa: SVEVSGQNEKLF
v_gene: TRBV20-1; CDR3aa: SASGAVREAF
v_gene: TRBV20-1; CDR3aa: SARDLRLGTDTQY
v_gene: TRBV19; CDR3aa: ASSISGSAYNEQF
v_gene: TRBV12-3/TRBV12-4; CDR3aa: ASSRGLAGVSSYNEQF
v_gene: TRBV7-6; CDR3aa: ASSATGATEAF
v_gene: TRBV27; CDR3aa: ASSLGVNRDRRLYEQY
v_gene: TRBV4-2; CDR3aa: ASSQPGQVLGGY
v_gene: TRBV20-1; CDR3aa: SARFGEKLF
v_gene: TRBV7-9; CDR3aa: ASSRSRTNEKLF
v_gene: TRBV14; CDR3aa: ASSQVAEIYEQY
v_gene: TRBV5-1; CDR3aa: ASSFHSEQF
v_gene: TRBV2; CDR3aa: ASKHDGHNSPLH
v_gene: TRBV20-1; CDR3aa: SAREGTGEQY
v_gene: TRBV6-5; CDR3aa: ASRPGQSVSGYT
v_gene: TRBV2; CDR3aa: ASSEQGDTQY
v_gene: TRBV18; CDR3aa: ASSPVPSGETQY
v_gene: TRBV6-5; CDR3aa: ASKAGLASGELF
v_gene: TRBV11-2; CDR3aa: ASSSTPRTEAF
v_gene: TRBV2; CDR3aa: ASSALGIGELF